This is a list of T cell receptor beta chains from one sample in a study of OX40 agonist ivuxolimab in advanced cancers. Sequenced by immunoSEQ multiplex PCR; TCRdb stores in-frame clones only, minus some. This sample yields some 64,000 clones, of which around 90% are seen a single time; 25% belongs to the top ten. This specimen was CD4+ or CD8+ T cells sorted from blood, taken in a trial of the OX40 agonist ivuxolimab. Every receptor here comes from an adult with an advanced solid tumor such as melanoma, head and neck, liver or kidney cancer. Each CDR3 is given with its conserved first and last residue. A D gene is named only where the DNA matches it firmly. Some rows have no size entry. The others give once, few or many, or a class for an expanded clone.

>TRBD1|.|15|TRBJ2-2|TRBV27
CASSSGTVHTGELFF
TGTGCCAGCAGTTCCGGGACAGTGCACACCGGGGAGCTGTTTTTT
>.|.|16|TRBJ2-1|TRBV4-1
CASSQDEREAYNEQFF
TGCGCCAGCAGCCAAGATGAGAGGGAGGCGTACAATGAGCAGTTCTTC
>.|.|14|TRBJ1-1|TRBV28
CASSQRGGYTEAFF
TGTGCCAGCAGTCAAAGGGGGGGATACACTGAAGCTTTCTTT
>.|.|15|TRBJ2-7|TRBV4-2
CASSQDRTQQYEQYF
TGTGCCAGCAGCCAAGACAGGACTCAGCAATACGAGCAGTACTTC
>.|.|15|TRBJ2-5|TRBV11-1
CASSLVPGSEETQYF
TGTGCCAGCAGCTTAGTCCCAGGGTCAGAAGAGACCCAGTACTTC
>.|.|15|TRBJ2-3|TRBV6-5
CASSYRISAPDTQYF
TGTGCCAGCAGCTACAGGATCTCGGCGCCAGATACGCAGTATTTT
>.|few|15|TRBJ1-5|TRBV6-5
CASSATYRDNQPQHF
TGTGCCAGCAGTGCTACCTACAGGGACAATCAGCCCCAGCATTTT
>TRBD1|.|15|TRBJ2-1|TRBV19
CASSRGQSAYNEQFF
TGTGCCAGTAGTAGGGGACAGTCCGCCTACAATGAGCAGTTCTTC
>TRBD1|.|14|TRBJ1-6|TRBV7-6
CASSLGQGGSPLHF
TGTGCCAGCAGCTTAGGGCAGGGGGGGTCACCCCTCCACTTT
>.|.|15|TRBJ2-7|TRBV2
CASSKILVEVSEQYF
TGTGCCAGCAGTAAAATTCTAGTAGAGGTTTCCGAGCAGTACTTC
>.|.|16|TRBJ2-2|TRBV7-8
CASSLVAGGGTGELFF
TGTGCCAGCAGCTTAGTGGCCGGGGGTGGCACCGGGGAGCTGTTTTTT
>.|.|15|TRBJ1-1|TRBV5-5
CASSLGPGADTEAFF
TGTGCCAGCAGCTTGGGTCCAGGGGCGGACACTGAAGCTTTCTTT
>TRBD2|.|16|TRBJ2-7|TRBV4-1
CASSQIGGLAFYEQYF
TGCGCCAGCAGCCAAATCGGGGGACTAGCCTTCTACGAGCAGTACTTC
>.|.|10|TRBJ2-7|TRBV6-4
CASSSSEQYF
TGTGCCAGCAGCAGTAGCGAGCAGTACTTC
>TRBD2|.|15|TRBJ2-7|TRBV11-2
CASSLDPGGSYEQYF
TGTGCCAGCAGCTTAGATCCGGGAGGCTCCTACGAGCAGTACTTC
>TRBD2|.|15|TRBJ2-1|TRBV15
CATRGLAGSYNEQFF
TGTGCCACCCGGGGACTAGCGGGCTCCTACAATGAGCAGTTCTTC
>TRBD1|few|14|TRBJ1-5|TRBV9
CASSPGGSNQPQHF
TGTGCCAGCAGCCCAGGGGGGAGCAATCAGCCCCAGCATTTT
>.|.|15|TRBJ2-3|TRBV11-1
CASRADRDLTDTQYF
TGTGCCAGCAGGGCGGACAGAGACCTCACAGATACGCAGTATTTT
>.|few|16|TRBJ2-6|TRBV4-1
CASSQAQSSGANVLTF
TGCGCCAGCAGCCAGGCACAGAGCTCTGGGGCCAACGTCCTGACTTTC
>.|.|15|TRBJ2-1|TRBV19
CASSIGWGRGNEQFF
TGTGCCAGTAGTATTGGGTGGGGCAGGGGCAATGAGCAGTTCTTC
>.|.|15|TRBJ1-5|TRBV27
CASSKQGDFNQPQHF
TGTGCCAGCTCGAAACAGGGAGACTTTAATCAGCCCCAGCATTTT
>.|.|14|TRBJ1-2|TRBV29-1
CSVESWGPNYGYTF
TGCAGCGTTGAGTCATGGGGACCTAACTATGGCTACACCTTC
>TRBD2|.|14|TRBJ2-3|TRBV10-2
CASTAGGGPDTQYF
TGCGCCAGCACTGCGGGAGGGGGCCCAGATACGCAGTATTTT
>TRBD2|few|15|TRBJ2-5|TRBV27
CASSLLAEDQETQYF
TGTGCCAGCAGTCTTCTAGCGGAGGACCAAGAGACCCAGTACTTC
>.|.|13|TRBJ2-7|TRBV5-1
CASSAPRGLEQYF
TGCGCCAGCAGTGCTCCCAGGGGTCTCGAGCAGTACTTC
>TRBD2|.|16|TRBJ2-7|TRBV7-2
CASSSPETSGRLGQYF
TGTGCCAGCAGCTCCCCCGAGACTAGCGGGAGGCTCGGGCAGTACTTC
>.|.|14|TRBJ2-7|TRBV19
CASSWGGRGNEQYF
TGTGCCAGTAGTTGGGGAGGGAGGGGGAACGAGCAGTACTTC
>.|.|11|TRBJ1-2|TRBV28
CATWTAYGYTF
TGTGCCACATGGACGGCCTATGGCTACACCTTC
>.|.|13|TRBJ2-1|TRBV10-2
CASSESRAYEQFF
TGCGCCAGCAGTGAGTCAAGGGCCTATGAGCAGTTCTTC
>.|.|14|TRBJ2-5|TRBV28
CASSFWTERETQYF
TGTGCCAGCAGTTTCTGGACAGAGAGGGAGACCCAGTACTTC
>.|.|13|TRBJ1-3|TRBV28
CASSQGFRNTIYF
TGTGCCAGCAGCCAGGGGTTCAGAAACACCATATATTTT